Presented here are 20 T cell receptor beta chains from one specimen sequenced in a study of T cells after yellow fever vaccination. TCRdb reanalysed the 5' RACE reads using MiXCR and keeps one entry per CDR3 protein. The sample records hundreds of thousands of distinct CDR3 sequences, around 8.6% being singletons. The source material was CD4+ T cells sorted from PBMCs, sampled 5 days after the yellow fever booster vaccination. The receptors here all came from a man aged 18 to 35 who received the YFV17D yellow fever vaccine.

J is TRBJ2-7 and V is TRBV7-3; a possible D gene is TRBD1 (6 bases). CDR3 length: 15 amino acids. The V end was cut by 2 bases, the J end by 2 bases, with 13 bases between. Germline values: CDR1 SGHTA, CDR2 FQGTGA. The CDR3 loop is CASSLAQGLAYEQYF. The DNA for the CDR3 is TGTGCCAGCAGCTTAGCGCAGGGGCTCGCCTACGAGCAGTACTTC. Filled out from reference TRBV7-3 and TRBJ2-7, the complete variable domain reads GAGVSQTPSNKVTEKGKYVELRCDPISGHTALYWYRQSLGQGPEFLIYFQGTGAADDSGLPNDRFFAVRPEGSVSTLKIQRTERGDSAVYLCASSLAQGLAYEQYFGPGTRLTVT.

This clonotype was seen a handful of times. In DNA, the CDR3 is TGTGCCAGCAGTTTGAGGGGAAATGGAAACACCATATATTTT. As protein: CASSLRGNGNTIYF. V and J are TRBV12-3 or TRBV12-4 and TRBJ1-3; D is perhaps TRBD1 (5 bases). The V gene lost 3 bases and the J gene lost 3 bases, with 9 bases spanning the gap. This CDR3 is 14 amino acids long.

This clonotype has ten or more counts. V and J are TRBV4-3 and TRBJ1-2; D is possibly TRBD1 (5 bases). Trimming pared 0 bases from V and 3 bases from J, leaving 11 bases between. The germline V gene encodes CDR1 LGHNA and CDR2 YSLEER. This CDR3 spans 15 amino acids. The CDR3 DNA is TGCGCCAGCAGCCAAGATGGGGCAGCCTACTATGGCTACACCTTC. Protein: CASSQDGAAYYGYTF.

This clonotype was counted a few times. The V call is TRBV6-5, the J call TRBJ2-1, with D tentatively TRBD1 (7 bases). V was pared by 5 bases and J by 5 bases, with 19 bases between. This CDR3 is built from 16 residues. Germline-derived CDR1 and CDR2 are MNHEY and SVGAGI. The CDR3 bases are TGTGCCAGCAGTCGAGGGGGCGGGACAGCTGACAATGAGCAGTTCTTC. Its protein product is CASSRGGGTADNEQFF.

This clonotype was counted many times. The genes are TRBV15 and TRBJ2-3; D gene ambiguous. Looked up from germline, CDR1 is LNHNV and CDR2 is YYDKDF (reference sequence). Trimming cost V 0 bases and J 5 bases, with 6 bases left between them. The CDR3 has 13 residues. CDR3 residues: CATSRDVGDTQYF. The CDR3 DNA sequence: TGTGCCACCAGCAGAGACGTAGGAGATACGCAGTATTTT.

This CDR3 is CASSQARDKNSNQPQHF. CDR3 in DNA: TGTGCCAGCAGTCAGGCCCGGGACAAAAATAGCAATCAGCCCCAGCATTTT. This chain joins TRBV12-3 or TRBV12-4 and TRBJ1-5; perhaps TRBD1 as D (6 bases). CDR3 length: 17 amino acids. The germline V and J ends were trimmed by 5 bases and 0 bases, with 17 bases remaining between them.

This clonotype was observed once. The CDR3 region is CSAKKASGVTDTQYF. CDR3 DNA sequence: TGCAGTGCTAAAAAGGCTAGCGGGGTGACGGATACGCAGTATTTT. The chain combines TRBV20-1 with TRBJ2-3; 9 bases line up with TRBD2. The CDR3 totals 15 residues. Germline V lookup: CDR1 DFQATT, CDR2 SNEGSKA (reference sequence). V was pared by 4 bases and J by 6 bases, with 11 bases of the junction left unmatched.

Only a few counts were recorded for this clonotype. This rearrangement joins TRBV27 to TRBJ1-1; D might be TRBD1 (5 bases). Per germline, CDR1 MNHEY and CDR2 SMNVEV (reference sequence). CDR3 length equals 14 residues. The V end lost 0 bases, the J end lost 2 bases, and 7 bases lay between the germline ends. The CDR3 DNA reads as TGTGCCAGCAGTTTATCGGGACCTAACACTGAAGCTTTCTTT. Encoded protein: CASSLSGPNTEAFF.

The CDR3 protein is CASSTDRGQGNEQFF. The DNA of the CDR3 is TGTGCCAGCAGCACCGACAGGGGGCAAGGAAATGAGCAGTTCTTC. The J gene is TRBJ2-1, the V gene TRBV7-2; 10 bases are a match to TRBD1. The germline CDR1 and CDR2 sequences are SGHTA and FQGNSA. The trim removed 5 bases at V and 7 bases at J, leaving 8 bases unmatched. The CDR3 sequence is 15 residues long.

This chain connects TRBV24-1 to TRBJ2-7; 11 bases fit TRBD2. This CDR3 spans 20 amino acids. The V and J ends lost 7 bases and 7 bases, in that order; junction bases with no gene match: 26. CDR1 and CDR2 from the germline V gene are KGHDR and SFDVKD. CDR3 coding DNA: TGTGCCACCAGAACCCGGGACAGTAGGCTAGCGGGGGGAAGATCTCGGGAGCAGTACGTC. It encodes CATRTRDSRLAGGRSREQYV.

This clonotype was seen a few times. The chain couples TRBV11-2 to TRBJ2-7; 7 bases line up with TRBD2. The CDR3 consists of 15 residues. The trim removed 5 bases at V and 3 bases at J, leaving 10 bases unmatched. The germline gives CDR1 SGHAT, CDR2 FQNNGV. CDR3 bases: TGTGCCAGCAGCCGAGCGAGCGGGGCCTACTACGAGCAGTACTTC. Protein: CASSRASGAYYEQYF.

Only a few counts were recorded for this clonotype. This sequence joins TRBV7-2 and TRBJ2-5; 7 bases are shared with TRBD1. CDR3 length: 14 residues. The trim removed 4 bases at V and 4 bases at J, leaving 6 bases unmatched. Germline lookup yields CDR1 SGHTA and CDR2 FQGNSA. The CDR3: CASSSDRVVETQYF. DNA of the CDR3: TGTGCCAGCAGCTCAGACAGGGTCGTAGAGACCCAGTACTTC.

This clonotype turned up a few times. The chain employs TRBV20-1 and TRBJ1-6; no definite D call. The germline gives CDR1 DFQATT, CDR2 SNEGSKA (reference sequence). The CDR3 spans 15 residues. V shed 0 bases and J shed 3 bases, with 9 bases lying between them. CDR3 loop: CSARDSGSYNSPLHF. The CDR3, as DNA: TGCAGTGCTAGAGATTCGGGGAGCTATAATTCACCCCTCCACTTT.

The sample holds a few counts of this clonotype. The chain uses TRBV20-1 and TRBJ2-7, with unresolved D. The CDR3 length is 11 residues. Per the germline V gene, CDR1 is DFQATT and CDR2 is SNEGSKA (reference sequence). V was shortened by 8 bases and J by 7 bases, with 15 bases between the two germline ends. CDR3 protein: CSPLLLGEQYF. The CDR3 DNA is TGCAGTCCCTTACTCCTGGGAGAGCAGTACTTC.

This clonotype was recorded a few times. The chain recombines TRBV30 with TRBJ2-7, with D tentatively TRBD1 (5 bases). V was pared by 0 bases and J by 5 bases, with 11 bases between. Germline CDR1 and CDR2: GTSNPN and SVGIG (reference sequence). The CDR3 is 13 residues long. The CDR3 is CAWSVDSGHEQYF. The CDR3 nucleotides read TGTGCCTGGAGTGTAGACAGTGGCCACGAGCAGTACTTC.

In its sample, this clonotype was seen many times. This chain joins TRBV7-8 and TRBJ1-2; no firm D call. The ends were cut back, 0 bases at V and 4 bases at J, with 12 bases in the middle. Per the germline V gene, CDR1 is SGHVS and CDR2 is FQNEAQ. CDR3 length equals 15 residues. The CDR3 DNA reads as TGTGCCAGCAGCTTAGCTCGGGCAGCCTCCTATGGCTACACCTTC. Amino acid sequence: CASSLARAASYGYTF. The complete variable domain, with remaining parts taken from reference TRBV7-8 and TRBJ1-2, reads GAGVSQSPRYKVAKRGQDVALRCDPISGHVSLFWYQQALGQGPEFLTYFQNEAQLDKSGLPSDRFFAERPEGSVSTLKIQRTQQEDSAVYLCASSLARAASYGYTFGSGTRLTVV.

This clonotype has a handful of counts. V and J are TRBV28 and TRBJ2-7; 7 nucleotides agree with TRBD1. The CDR3 sequence is 12 residues long. V lost 4 bases to trimming and J lost 7 bases; unmatched junction nucleotides: 4. Germline V gives CDR1 MDHEN, CDR2 SYDVKM. CDR3 sequence reads: CASSSTGKEQYV. Written as DNA, the CDR3 is TGTGCCAGCAGTTCGACAGGGAAAGAGCAGTACGTC.

V and J are TRBV6-5 and TRBJ1-5, with D hard to call. Germline CDR1 MNHEY, CDR2 SVGAGI. CDR3 length: 13 residues. V shed 7 bases and J shed 3 bases, with 10 bases lying between them. The chain's CDR3 is CASKEGYNQPQHF. Written as DNA, the CDR3 is TGTGCCAGCAAGGAGGGCTACAATCAGCCCCAGCATTTT.

This clonotype appeared many times. The chain carries TRBV7-2 and TRBJ2-3; D is uncertain. The CDR3 contains 13 residues. CDR1 is SGHTA and CDR2 is FQGNSA in the germline V gene. Trimming removed 2 bases at V and 4 bases at J, with 7 bases between. In nucleotides, the CDR3 is TGTGCCAGCAGCTTAACGAGGTCAGATACGCAGTATTTT. Residues: CASSLTRSDTQYF.

This chain links TRBV7-9 with TRBJ2-3; TRBD2 aligns across 8 bases. In germline, CDR1 is SEHNR, CDR2 FQNEAQ (reference sequence). This CDR3 spans 17 amino acids. V shed 5 bases and J 2 bases; nucleotides not matched to a gene: 12. Written as DNA, the CDR3 is TGTGCCAGCAGCGAATCCCGTACTAGCGGTTACACAGATACGCAGTATTTT. The encoded protein is CASSESRTSGYTDTQYF.